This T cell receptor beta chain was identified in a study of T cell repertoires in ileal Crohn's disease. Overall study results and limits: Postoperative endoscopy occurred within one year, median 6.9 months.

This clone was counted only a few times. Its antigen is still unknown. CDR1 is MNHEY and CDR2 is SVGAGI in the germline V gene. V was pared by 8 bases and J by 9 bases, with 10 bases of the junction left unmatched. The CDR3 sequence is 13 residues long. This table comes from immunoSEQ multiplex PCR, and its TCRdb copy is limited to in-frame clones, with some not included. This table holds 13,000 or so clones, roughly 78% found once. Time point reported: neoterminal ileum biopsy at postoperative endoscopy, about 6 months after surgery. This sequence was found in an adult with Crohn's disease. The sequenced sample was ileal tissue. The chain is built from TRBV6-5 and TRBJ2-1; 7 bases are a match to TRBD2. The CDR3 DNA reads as TGTGCCAGCGGTCAAGCGGGATACGCTGAGCAGTTCTTC. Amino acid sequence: CASGQAGYAEQFF.